This T cell receptor beta chain was captured in a study of cytomegalovirus exposure and HLA in healthy donors (dated 2017 in TCRdb). For the wider study: An earlier analysis of more than 550 of the donors reported under 300 Gb of sequence data and 95 million to 130 million unique TCR beta sequences obtained from about 179 million T cells. An early release that covered about 600 HLA-typed donors contained approximately 300 gigabases of sequencing data and 65 million to 100 million unique TCR sequences. The genetic ancestry cluster associated with self-reported Caucasian donors included 70% to 85% of the 398 genotyped donors. The aim of the study was to test whether cataloging public T cell receptors could identify signatures of past pathogen exposure. The study profiled the T cell repertoires of about 720 subjects by immunosequencing and related them to cytomegalovirus serostatus. Along with the approximately 670-subject first cohort, a separate validation cohort of 120 different subjects was used. The study combined high-throughput TCR immunosequencing, statistical association of individual TCRs with disease status, and machine learning to predict cytomegalovirus infection status. A later analysis re-analyzed previously published TCR beta repertoires from 500 to 700 donors and added high-resolution HLA genotyping to study TCR occurrence patterns. Rather than using new phenotypic data, the later analysis identified candidate immune exposures from TCR beta sequences and from how often those sequences occurred across donors. An earlier analysis of roughly 600 of the donors used high-throughput TCR beta sequencing to judge whether each TCR beta V gene segment behaved as functional or pseudogenic. Donor age, sex, ethnicity and CMV serostatus were compiled alongside the repertoire data. A later genetic analysis used genome-wide SNP genotypes for about 60% of the roughly 700 donors, treating that subset as a discovery cohort. All discovery cohort repertoires had been generated on a single sequencing platform. Class I and class II HLA loci were covered by the typing at four-digit resolution. Typing coverage differed by locus: A, B, C, DRB1 and DQB1 were typed in roughly 620-630 donors, DQA1 in 500 to 550, DPA1 in around 610, and DPB1 in around 440. Because of strong linkage in the cohort, roughly five DR-DQ haplotypes were treated as single units for association and clustering. On average, roughly 240,000 unique TCR beta nucleotide sequences were sequenced per donor among a few hundred genotyped donors of the cohort, with 15% to 20% of those sequences being non-productive. The paper as a whole reports these results and caveats: Because counts were too low, fewer than 20 rarely observed V segments, including chromosome 9 orphons, were excluded from the earlier analysis of around 590 of the donors. The presence/absence analyses assumed that sequencing depth was roughly uniform across donors, and that assumption may not be true. Because the 87-base-pair reads could not distinguish some IMGT-functional V segments, including TRBV6-2 and TRBV6-3, those segments were excluded. In a later analysis, most CMV-associated TCR beta chains were found to appear HLA-restricted, with HLA associations seemingly driven largely by CMV exposure. Three of the identified cytomegalovirus-associated TCR beta chains were confirmed in vitro to be specific for cytomegalovirus antigens. The authors suggested that the approach could potentially be generalized to other disease states and immunological phenotypes. A later analysis found that TCR association rates varied across HLA loci, with DRB1 alleles showing the most associated TCRs and HLA-C alleles the fewest. Across donors, most TCR sequences were observed very rarely, whereas some public TCRs were present in many individuals. Because HLA typing was missing for some donors at each locus, association tests included only the typed subset. In an earlier analysis of some 540 of the donors, most TCR beta V segments appeared in productive rearrangements about 87% or about 30% of the time, broadly matching IMGT annotations. The cohort was sequenced for TCR beta chains only, and without alpha or paired-chain data the features that could be detected were limited. Compared with equally common non-associated chains, HLA-associated TCR beta chains in a later analysis were more clonally expanded and had lower generation probabilities. V-gene and J-gene trimming of TCR beta chains was associated with a missense DCLRE1C variant in a later genetic analysis, and the association was replicated in an independent cohort. Correlated functional status among segregating V segments might reflect linkage disequilibrium, but an unknown experimental factor could not be ruled out. A later genetic analysis reported fewer N-insertions in productive TCRs among donors in an Asian-associated ancestry cluster than the approximately 670-donor mean. Assigning TCR associations to individual alleles was difficult when HLA alleles, especially DR and DQ, strongly co-occurred. A further reported finding was that TCR beta sequences accurately predicted the HLA-A and HLA-B alleles for most subjects in the first cohort. The sequencing pipeline was judged likely to have produced a cluster of highly shared sequence variants as a technical artifact. Immune exposure information for the cohort was limited to CMV serostatus. The study listed 164 TCR beta chains as associated with cytomegalovirus. A later analysis reported that several top co-occurrence clusters appeared linked to parvovirus B19, influenza, CMV and Epstein-Barr virus. Specific HLA alleles were associated with 16,951 TCR beta sequences at a false discovery rate of 0.05 in a later analysis. Cytomegalovirus status was reported to be diagnosed by the classifier with high specificity and sensitivity in both the original and validation cohorts.

The cohort was made up of roughly 670 healthy bone marrow donors. All cohort members were sampled while nominally healthy, although unrecorded immune exposures were likely present. The donor tested CMV seropositive and was one of the 289 seropositive cohort members. Every donor gave a peripheral blood sample, and the peripheral blood mononuclear cells from that sample were used for TCR beta sequencing. The Qiagen DNeasy Blood Extraction Kit was used to extract genomic DNA from the blood cell samples. CDR1 SQVTM and CDR2 ANQGSEA were looked up in the germline V gene. The CDR3 sequence holds 15 residues, the cysteine and phenylalanine included. Solely the CDR3 DNA is kept, with 45 bases framed from the first base. V is trimmed back by 2 bases and J by 1 base, and the junction contains 5 bases that no gene match accounts for. The library relied on the immunoSEQ multiplex PCR assay. For the multiplex PCR, a mixture combining 60 forward primers for TCR Vbeta segments and 13 reverse primers for TCR Jbeta segments was used. A multiplex PCR assay on genomic DNA amplified the CDR3 region of rearranged TCR beta genes. The amplified TCR beta libraries were sequenced on the Illumina HiSeq System as 87-base-pair reads. In the source study's methods: In a later analysis, 80 million or so unique TCR beta chains were counted across the roughly 670 repertoires, and roughly 10 million of these chains were shared by at least two donors. To remove PCR and sequencing errors, raw reads were error-corrected and collapsed into unique sequences using a nearest-neighbor algorithm that merged closely related sequences. Alignment of CDR3 sequences to IMGT reference sequences was used to assign V, D and J gene segments. Each retained sequence needed at least a six-nucleotide match to both a V gene segment and a J gene segment. A rearrangement counted as productive if the CDR3 had no stop codons and remained in frame with V and J, and every other rearrangement counted as non-productive. CDR3 was defined by IMGT convention, running from the second conserved V-encoded cysteine to the conserved J-encoded phenylalanine. The earlier analysis of about 590 of the donors excluded sequences that lacked an unambiguous match to a single V gene segment. An earlier analysis of under 750 of the donors called V segments functional above 56.7% productive rearrangements and segregating when the between-donor standard deviation exceeded 5%. A statistical classification framework was built to diagnose cytomegalovirus status from the catalog of TCR beta chain sequences. A later analysis assigned V and J genes by comparing TCR nucleotide sequences with IMGT/GENE-DB human TR gene sequences. In a later analysis, CDR3 sequences and most-parsimonious VDJ recombination scenarios were assigned using the TCRdist pipeline. A later analysis defined each TCR beta chain by its CDR3 amino acid sequence plus V-gene family, and excluded reads lacking a unique V-gene family. In a later analysis, fewer than 600 highly shared, low-generation-probability nucleotide sequences were removed to address suspected cross-contamination and a sequencing artifact. A later analysis calculated a clonal expansion index for each public chain from normalized within-repertoire ranks of inferred template counts. Generation probabilities in a later analysis came from a VDJ recombination model fitted to out-of-frame rearrangements, and those results were checked against IGoR. In a later analysis, TCR-TCR, TCR-HLA and TCR-CMV co-occurrence was scored with hypergeometric tests, and a repertoire-size bias correction was applied to TCR pairs. False discovery rates were estimated in a later analysis by permuting HLA or CMV assignments 20 times. A later analysis grouped co-occurring TCRs with DBSCAN, adding TCRdist sequence similarity when clustering within HLA-allele-positive subsets. Repertoires with fewer than 30,000 or more than 120,000 public chains, plus five repertoires with anomalous nucleotide sharing, were excluded from co-occurrence clustering. Sourced from immuneACCESS, this table was stored by TCRdb with only in-frame sequences that have V and J called. A share of the clones is absent; for the studies checked, an unresolved V gene accounts for under half, and the remainder has no known explanation. V and J calls and clone size are copied from that table; D and trimming were computed from the DNA. Here the sample has under 200,000 clones; 77% occur a single time. The top ten clonotypes cover approximately 2.4% of the sample.

Comments on this clone: No cognate antigen has been identified for it. Per-base quality was not reported, and no clone a single base away is much larger than it.

Sequencing used PBMCs. The clonotype comes from a woman aged 40 to 50 in good health and CMV-seropositive. The rearranged segments are TRBV29-1 and TRBJ2-7, with 10 central nucleotides matching TRBD1. The CDR3 here reads CSVEFDRGLSYEQYF. The bases are TGCAGCGTTGAATTCGACAGGGGGCTTTCCTACGAGCAGTACTTC.